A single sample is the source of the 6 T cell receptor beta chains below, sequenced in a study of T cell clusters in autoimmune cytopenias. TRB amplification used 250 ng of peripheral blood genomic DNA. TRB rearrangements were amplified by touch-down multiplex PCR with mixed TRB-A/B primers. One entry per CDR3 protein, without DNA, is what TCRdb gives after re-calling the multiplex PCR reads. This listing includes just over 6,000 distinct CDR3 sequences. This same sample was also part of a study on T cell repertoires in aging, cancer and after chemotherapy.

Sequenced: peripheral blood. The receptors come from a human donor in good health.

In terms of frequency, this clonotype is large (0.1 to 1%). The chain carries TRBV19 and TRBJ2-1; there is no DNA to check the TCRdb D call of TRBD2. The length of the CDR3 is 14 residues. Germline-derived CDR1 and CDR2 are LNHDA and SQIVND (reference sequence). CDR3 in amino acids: CASSSSGSYNEQFF.

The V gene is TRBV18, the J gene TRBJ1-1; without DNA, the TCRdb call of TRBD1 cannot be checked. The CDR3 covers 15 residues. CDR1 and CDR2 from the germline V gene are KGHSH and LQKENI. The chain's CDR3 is CASSPPAGENTEAFF.

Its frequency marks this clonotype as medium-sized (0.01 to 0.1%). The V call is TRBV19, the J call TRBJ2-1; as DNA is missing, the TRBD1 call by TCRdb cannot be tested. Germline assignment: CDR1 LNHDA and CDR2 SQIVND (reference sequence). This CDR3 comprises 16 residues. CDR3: CASSIAQGGGRNEQFF.

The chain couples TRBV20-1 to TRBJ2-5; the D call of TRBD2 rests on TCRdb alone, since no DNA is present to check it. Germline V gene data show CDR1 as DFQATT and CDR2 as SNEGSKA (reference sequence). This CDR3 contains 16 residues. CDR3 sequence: CSARGLAGRGQETQYF.

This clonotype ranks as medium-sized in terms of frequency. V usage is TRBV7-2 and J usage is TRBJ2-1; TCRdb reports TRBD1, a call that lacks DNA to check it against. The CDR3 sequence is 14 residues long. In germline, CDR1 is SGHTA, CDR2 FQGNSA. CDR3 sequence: CASRSGPGIDEQFF.

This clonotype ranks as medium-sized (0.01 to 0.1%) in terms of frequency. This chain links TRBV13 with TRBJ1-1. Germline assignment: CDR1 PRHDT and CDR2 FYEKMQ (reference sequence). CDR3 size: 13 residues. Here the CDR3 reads CASSQTGVTEAFF.